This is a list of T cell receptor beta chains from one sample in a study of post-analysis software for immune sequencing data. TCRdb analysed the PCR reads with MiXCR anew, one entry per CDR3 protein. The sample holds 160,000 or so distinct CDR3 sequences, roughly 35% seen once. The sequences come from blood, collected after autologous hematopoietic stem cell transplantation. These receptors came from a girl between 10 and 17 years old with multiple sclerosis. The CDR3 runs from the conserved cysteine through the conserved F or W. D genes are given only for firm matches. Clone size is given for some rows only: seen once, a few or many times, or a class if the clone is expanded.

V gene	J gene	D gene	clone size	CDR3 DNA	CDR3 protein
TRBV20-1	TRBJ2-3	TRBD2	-	TGCAGTGCTAGGGGGGGGACTAGCGGAAGGACAGATACGCAGTATTTT	CSARGGTSGRTDTQYF
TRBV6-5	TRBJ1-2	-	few	TGTGCCAGCAGCGATCCCCCGGGATATACGGCGGATGGCTACACCTTC	CASSDPPGYTADGYTF
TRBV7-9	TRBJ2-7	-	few	TGTGCCAGCAGCGTGGGGGAGTACGAGCAGTACTTC	CASSVGEYEQYF
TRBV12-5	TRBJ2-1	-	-	TGTGCTAGTGGTTTGGTAAAGAATGAGCAGTTCTTC	CASGLVKNEQFF
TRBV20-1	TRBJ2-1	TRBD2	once	TGCAGTGCTAGAGATGGACTAGCGGCTGAGCAGTTCTTC	CSARDGLAAEQFF
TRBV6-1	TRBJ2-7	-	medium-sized	TGTGCCAGCAGTTATCCAGGGGCTTACGAGCAGTACTTC	CASSYPGAYEQYF
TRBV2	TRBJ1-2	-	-	TGTGCCAGCAGTGTGGGGGGGACCCTAAACTATGGCTACACCTTC	CASSVGGTLNYGYTF
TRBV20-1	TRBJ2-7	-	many	TGCAGCGGAAAGGGACTGCCATTCTCCTACGAGCAGTACTTC	CSGKGLPFSYEQYF
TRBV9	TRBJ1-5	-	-	TGTGCCAGCAGCGTAGAGGGTGTAAGAAATCAGCCCCAGCATTTT	CASSVEGVRNQPQHF
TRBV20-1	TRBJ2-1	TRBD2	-	TGCAGTGCTAGAGGCTGGACTAGCAACAATGAGCAGTTCTTC	CSARGWTSNNEQFF
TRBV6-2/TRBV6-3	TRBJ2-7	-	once	TGTGCCAGCAGTTACTCGGGGTGGACCTACGAGCAGTACTTC	CASSYSGWTYEQYF
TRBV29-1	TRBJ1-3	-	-	TGCAGCGTTCTGACAAGGCCTGGAAACACCATATATTTT	CSVLTRPGNTIYF
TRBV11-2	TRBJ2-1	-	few	TGTGCCAGCAGCTTACCGCGGGCGTACTACAATGAGCAGTTCTTC	CASSLPRAYYNEQFF
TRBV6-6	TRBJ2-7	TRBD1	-	TGTGCCAGCAGTCAGGAAGGAGACAGGGACGAGCAGTACTTC	CASSQEGDRDEQYF
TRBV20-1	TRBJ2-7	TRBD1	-	TGCAGTCCAATGGGACAGGGCTCCTACGAGCAGTACTTC	CSPMGQGSYEQYF
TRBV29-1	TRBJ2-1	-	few	TGCAGCGTTGCTAGGGGCTATGAGCAGTTCTTC	CSVARGYEQFF
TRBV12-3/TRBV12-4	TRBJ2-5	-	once	TGTGCCAGCAGCCCGGCGGGGGAGACCCAGTACTTC	CASSPAGETQYF
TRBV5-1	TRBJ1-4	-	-	TGCGCCAGCAGCTTGGGCCAAGGGAAGGGGGAAAAACTGTTTTTT	CASSLGQGKGEKLFF